Included here is one T cell receptor beta chain sequence, with context. This entry comes from a study of blood T cell repertoires in COVID-19. Across the study: The origin of the acute and convalescent COVID-19 samples was the United States, Italy and Spain. T cells, B-cell-depleted T cells, or PBMCs provided the cDNA or gDNA that served as material.

The germline V gene encodes CDR1 SGHNT and CDR2 YYREEE (reference sequence). V lost 2 bases, J lost 4 bases, and 12 bases lay in between. The CDR3 is 14 amino acids. Per the original data handling: Counts of nucleated cells, estimated from reference gene primer amplification, were obtained. Profiling relied on immunoSEQ multiplex PCR, and the TCRdb table lists in-frame clones only, not all of them. The D gene and trimming were derived from the DNA, and the V and J assignments and clone size from that table. Counted here are roughly 380,000 clones, approximately 81% occurring once; the ten biggest clones make up roughly 3.6%.

The chain uses TRBV5-4 and TRBJ2-5; possible D gene TRBD1, 7 bases. Sequenced input: peripheral blood. This receptor was obtained from a woman aged 18-29 years with acute or convalescent COVID-19. The DNA for the CDR3 is TGTGCCAGCAGCTTTAGACAGGGAGGAGAGACCCAGTACTTC. As protein: CASSFRQGGETQYF.